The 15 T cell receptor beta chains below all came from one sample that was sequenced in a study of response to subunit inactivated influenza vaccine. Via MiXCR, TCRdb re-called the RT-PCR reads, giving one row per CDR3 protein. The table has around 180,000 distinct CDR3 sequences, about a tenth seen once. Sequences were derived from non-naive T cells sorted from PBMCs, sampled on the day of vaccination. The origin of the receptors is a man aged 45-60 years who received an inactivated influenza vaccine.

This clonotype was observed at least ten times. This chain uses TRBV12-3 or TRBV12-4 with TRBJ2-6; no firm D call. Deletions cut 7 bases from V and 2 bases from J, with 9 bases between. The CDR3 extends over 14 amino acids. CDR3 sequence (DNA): TGTGCCAGCAACAGTGGTGCTGGGGCCAACGTCCTGACTTTC. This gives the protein CASNSGAGANVLTF.

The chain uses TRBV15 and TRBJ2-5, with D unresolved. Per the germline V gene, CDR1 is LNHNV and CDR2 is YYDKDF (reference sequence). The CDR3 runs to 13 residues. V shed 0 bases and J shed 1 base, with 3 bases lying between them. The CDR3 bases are TGTGCCACCAGCAGAGATACCCAAGAGACCCAGTACTTC. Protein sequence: CATSRDTQETQYF.

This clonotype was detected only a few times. The CDR3 region is CASSPDTGGSGNTIYF. DNA of the CDR3: TGCGCCAGCAGCCCTGACACAGGGGGTTCTGGAAACACCATATATTTT. The rearrangement links TRBV5-1 to TRBJ1-3, with 8 bases identical to TRBD1. The germline CDR1 and CDR2 sequences are SGHRS and YFSETQ. Unmatched junction bases numbered 7, after V lost 4 bases and J lost 1 base. The CDR3 contains 16 residues. Looking up the rest from reference TRBV5-1 and TRBJ1-3 gives the full variable domain: KAGVTQTPRYLIKTRGQQVTLSCSPISGHRSVSWYQQTPGQGLQFLFEYFSETQRNKGNFPGRFSGRQFSNSRSEMNVSTLELGDSALYLCASSPDTGGSGNTIYFGEGSWLTVV.

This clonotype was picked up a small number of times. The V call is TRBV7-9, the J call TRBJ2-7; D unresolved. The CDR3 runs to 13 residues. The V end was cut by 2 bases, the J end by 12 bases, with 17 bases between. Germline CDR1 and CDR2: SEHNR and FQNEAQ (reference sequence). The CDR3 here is CASSLNGPSSGYF. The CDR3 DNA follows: TGTGCCAGCAGCTTAAATGGGCCATCGTCCGGGTACTTC.

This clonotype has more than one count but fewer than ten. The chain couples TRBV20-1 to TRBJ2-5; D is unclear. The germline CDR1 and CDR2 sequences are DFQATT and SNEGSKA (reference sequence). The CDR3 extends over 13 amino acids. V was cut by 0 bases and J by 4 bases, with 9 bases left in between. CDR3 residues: CSAREHARETQYF. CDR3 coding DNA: TGCAGTGCTAGAGAACACGCTAGAGAGACCCAGTACTTC.

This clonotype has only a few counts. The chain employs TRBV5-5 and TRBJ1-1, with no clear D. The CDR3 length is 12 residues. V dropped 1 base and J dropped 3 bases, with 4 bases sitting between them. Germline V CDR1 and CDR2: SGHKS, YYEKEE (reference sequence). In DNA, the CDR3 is TGTGCCAGCAGCTTGCAGGACACTGAAGCTTTCTTT. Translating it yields CASSLQDTEAFF.

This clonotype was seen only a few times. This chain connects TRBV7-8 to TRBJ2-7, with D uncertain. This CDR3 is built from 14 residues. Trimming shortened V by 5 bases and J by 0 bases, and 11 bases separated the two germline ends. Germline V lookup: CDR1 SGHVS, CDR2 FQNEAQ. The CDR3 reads CASSPESTSYEQYF. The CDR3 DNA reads TGTGCCAGCAGCCCGGAATCAACCTCCTACGAGCAGTACTTC.

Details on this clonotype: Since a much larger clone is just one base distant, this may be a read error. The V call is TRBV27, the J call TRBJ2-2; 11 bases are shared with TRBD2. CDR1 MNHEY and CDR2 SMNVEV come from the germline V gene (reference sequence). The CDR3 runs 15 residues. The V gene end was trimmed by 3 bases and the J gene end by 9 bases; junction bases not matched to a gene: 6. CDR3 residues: CASSLGLAATWELFF. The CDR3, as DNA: TGTGCCAGCAGTTTGGGACTAGCGGCGACCTGGGAGCTGTTTTTT.

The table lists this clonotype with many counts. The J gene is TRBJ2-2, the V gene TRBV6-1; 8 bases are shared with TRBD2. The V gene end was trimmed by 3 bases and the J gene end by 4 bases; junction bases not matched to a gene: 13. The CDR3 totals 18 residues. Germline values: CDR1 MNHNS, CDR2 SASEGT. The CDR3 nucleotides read TGTGCCAGCAGTGAGAACACGGGGGGGCACTTTGGCACCGGGGAGCTGTTTTTT. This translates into CASSENTGGHFGTGELFF.

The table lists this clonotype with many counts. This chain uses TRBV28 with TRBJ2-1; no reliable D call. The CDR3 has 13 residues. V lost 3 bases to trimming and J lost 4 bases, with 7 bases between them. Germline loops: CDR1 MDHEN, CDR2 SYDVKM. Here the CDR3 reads CASSFGVYNEQFF. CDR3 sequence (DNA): TGTGCCAGCAGTTTCGGAGTTTACAATGAGCAGTTCTTC.

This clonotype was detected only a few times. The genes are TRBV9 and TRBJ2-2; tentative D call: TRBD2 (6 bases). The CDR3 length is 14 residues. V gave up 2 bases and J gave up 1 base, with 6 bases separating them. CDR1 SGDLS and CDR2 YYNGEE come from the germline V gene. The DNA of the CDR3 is TGTGCCAGCAGCGTTAGCGGGAACACCGGGGAGCTGTTTTTT. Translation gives CASSVSGNTGELFF.

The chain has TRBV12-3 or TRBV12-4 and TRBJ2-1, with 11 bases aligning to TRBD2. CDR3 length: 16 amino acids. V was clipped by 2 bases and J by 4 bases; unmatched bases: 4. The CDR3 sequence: CASSLLTSGGYNEQFF. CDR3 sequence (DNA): TGTGCCAGCAGTTTACTCACTAGCGGGGGATACAATGAGCAGTTCTTC.

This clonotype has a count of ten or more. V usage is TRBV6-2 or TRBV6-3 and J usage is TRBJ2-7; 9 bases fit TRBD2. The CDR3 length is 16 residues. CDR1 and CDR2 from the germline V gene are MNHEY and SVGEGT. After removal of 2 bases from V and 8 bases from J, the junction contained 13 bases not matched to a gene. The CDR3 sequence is CASSYATSGRLTKQYF. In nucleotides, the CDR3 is TGTGCCAGCAGTTACGCGACTAGCGGTAGGCTTACGAAGCAGTACTTC.

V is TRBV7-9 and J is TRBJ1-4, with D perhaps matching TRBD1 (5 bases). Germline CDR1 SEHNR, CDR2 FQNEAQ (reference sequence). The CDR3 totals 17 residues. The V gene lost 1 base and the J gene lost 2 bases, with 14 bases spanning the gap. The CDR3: CASSLVVGGVTNEKLFF. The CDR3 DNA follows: TGTGCCAGCAGCTTAGTCGTAGGAGGGGTCACTAATGAAAAACTGTTTTTT.

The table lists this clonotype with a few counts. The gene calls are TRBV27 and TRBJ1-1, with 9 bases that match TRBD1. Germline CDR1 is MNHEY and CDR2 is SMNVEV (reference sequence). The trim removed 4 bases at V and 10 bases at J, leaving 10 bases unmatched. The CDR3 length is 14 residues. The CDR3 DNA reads TGTGCCAGCAGTTCCACGGGACAGGGATCGTTAGCTTTCTTT. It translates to CASSSTGQGSLAFF.